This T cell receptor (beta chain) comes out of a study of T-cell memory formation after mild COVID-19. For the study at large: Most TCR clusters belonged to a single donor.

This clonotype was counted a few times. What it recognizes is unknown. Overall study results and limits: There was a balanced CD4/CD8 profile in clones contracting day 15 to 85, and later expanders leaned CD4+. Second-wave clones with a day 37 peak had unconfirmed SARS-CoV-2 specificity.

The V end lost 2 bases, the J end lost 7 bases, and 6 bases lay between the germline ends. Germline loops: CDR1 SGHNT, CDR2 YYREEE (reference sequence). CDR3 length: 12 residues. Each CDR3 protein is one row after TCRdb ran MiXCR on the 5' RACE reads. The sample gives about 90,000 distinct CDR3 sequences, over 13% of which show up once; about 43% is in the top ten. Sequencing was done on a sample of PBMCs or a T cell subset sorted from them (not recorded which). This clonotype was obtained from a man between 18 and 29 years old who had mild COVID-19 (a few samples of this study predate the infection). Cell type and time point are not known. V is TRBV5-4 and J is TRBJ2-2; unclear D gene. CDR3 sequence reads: CASSFEVGELFF. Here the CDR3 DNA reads TGTGCCAGCAGCTTTGAAGTCGGGGAGCTGTTTTTT.